The 7 T cell receptor beta chains listed next were all sequenced from one sample in a study of identical twins. TCRdb redid the calling of the 5' RACE reads with MiXCR, one entry per CDR3 protein. The repertoire holds fewer than 250,000 distinct CDR3 sequences, with about 7.5% as singletons. The data were also submitted as part of a second study, on yellow fever vaccine responses in identical twins.

The sequencing input was memory (CD45RO+) T cells sorted from blood. The receptors were sampled from a woman under 30 in good health.

The rearrangement joins TRBV28 to TRBJ2-5; 10 positions match TRBD2. The CDR3 consists of 19 residues. CDR1 and CDR2 (germline): MDHEN, SYDVKM. V dropped 5 bases and J dropped 5; count of bases not matched to a gene: 20. The CDR3 DNA reads as TGTGCCAGCAGTCTCCCGGGTCGATCTAGCGGGAGTTTTGGGGAGACCCAGTACTTC. Protein product: CASSLPGRSSGSFGETQYF.

This sequence joins TRBV5-1 and TRBJ2-3; tentative D call: TRBD2 (5 bases). CDR1 SGHRS and CDR2 YFSETQ come from the germline V gene. Trimming stripped 6 bases from V and 4 bases from J, with 18 bases between. This CDR3 is 15 amino acids long. Written as DNA, the CDR3 is TGCGCCAGCACCATCAAGGCGGGTTCTGCAGATACGCAGTATTTT. Its protein product is CASTIKAGSADTQYF.

This clonotype was observed at least ten times. The J gene is TRBJ2-2, the V gene TRBV12-3 or TRBV12-4; no clear D. The germline V and J ends were trimmed by 4 bases and 7 bases, with 4 bases remaining between them. The CDR3 extends over 11 amino acids. CDR3 DNA: TGTGCCAGCAGTTATGGCGGGGAGCTGTTTTTT. Encoded protein: CASSYGGELFF.

The V call is TRBV5-5, the J call TRBJ2-3; D not certain. This CDR3 has 14 residues. In germline, CDR1 is SGHKS, CDR2 YYEKEE (reference sequence). Trimming pared 0 bases from V and 4 bases from J, leaving 9 bases between. The CDR3 here is CASSLALIADTQYF. CDR3 nucleotides: TGTGCCAGCAGCTTGGCCTTAATAGCAGATACGCAGTATTTT. Full variable domain (remainder filled in from reference TRBV5-5 and TRBJ2-3): DAGVTQSPTHLIKTRGQQVTLRCSPISGHKSVSWYQQVLGQGPQFIFQYYEKEERGRGNFPDRFSARQFPNYSSELNVNALLLGDSALYLCASSLALIADTQYFGPGTRLTVL.

This clonotype has ten or more counts. This chain connects TRBV24-1 to TRBJ2-2; the D gene is possibly TRBD2 (6 bases). The CDR3 has 15 residues. CDR1 is KGHDR, CDR2 SFDVKD, per germline. V lost 3 bases to trimming and J lost 4 bases, with 11 bases between them. This CDR3 reads CATSDRKGGTGELFF. The CDR3 DNA reads as TGTGCCACCAGTGATAGGAAGGGAGGCACCGGGGAGCTGTTTTTT.

In this sample, this clonotype turned up a few times. The CDR3 nucleotides read TGTGCCAGCAGTTTACAGGGGGCCACTTACGAGCAGTACTTC. Translation gives CASSLQGATYEQYF. The chain links TRBV12-3 or TRBV12-4 to TRBJ2-7; 8 bases match TRBD1. The V segment lost 2 bases and the J segment 4 bases; nucleotides outside the gene matches: 4. CDR3 length equals 14 residues.

This clonotype turned up a few times. This sequence joins TRBV18 and TRBJ2-1, with 7 bases aligning to TRBD2. The CDR3 has 15 amino acids. Germline V gene data show CDR1 as KGHSH and CDR2 as LQKENI. V gave up 5 bases and J gave up 4 bases; unmatched junction bases: 8. The CDR3 spells CASSGSSGVYNEQFF. The CDR3 DNA reads as TGTGCCAGCTCAGGGTCTAGCGGAGTTTACAATGAGCAGTTCTTC.